The 21 T cell receptor beta chains below were found in one sample sequenced in a study of cytomegalovirus exposure and HLA in healthy donors. Data came from immunoSEQ multiplex PCR; TCRdb stores just in-frame clones and leaves some out. The sample has approximately 110,000 clones; 85% to 95% are singletons. The sequencing input was PBMCs. These receptors were taken from a woman aged 18-30 years in good health and CMV-seronegative.

This chain connects TRBV25-1 to TRBJ2-1; D is possibly TRBD1 (6 bases). Trimming removed 8 bases from V and 4 bases from J, with 15 bases in between. The CDR3 covers 14 residues. The germline V gene has CDR1 MGHDK and CDR2 SYGVNS. CDR3 bases: TGTGCCAGCTCCCTAGACAGGTATTACAATGAGCAGTTCTTC. Its translation: CASSLDRYYNEQFF.

The chain is built from TRBV5-4 and TRBJ1-1, with 7 bases that match TRBD1. Per the germline V gene, CDR1 is SGHNT and CDR2 is YYREEE (reference sequence). The J segment lost 4 bases and the V segment lost 2 bases, leaving 5 bases of the junction unmatched. This CDR3 comprises 14 residues. The CDR3 DNA follows: TGTGCCAGCAGCTTTAAGGGGGCGCGCACTGAAGCTTTCTTT. It yields the protein CASSFKGARTEAFF.

This clone was picked up one time. The genes are TRBV19 and TRBJ2-1; tentatively, D is TRBD2 (6 bases). The CDR3 length is 16 residues. Germline lookup yields CDR1 LNHDA and CDR2 SQIVND (reference sequence). V was trimmed by 4 bases and J by 0 bases, leaving 13 bases between them. The CDR3 loop reads CASSTQAGSSYNEQFF. CDR3 DNA sequence: TGTGCCAGTAGTACCCAAGCGGGCAGCTCCTACAATGAGCAGTTCTTC.

Turning to this clone: Within the sample, other DNA sequences also encode this same CDR3. The CDR3 coding sequence is TGTGCCAGCAGTGAGACCAGCGGGATCACAGATACGCAGTATTTT. It encodes CASSETSGITDTQYF. This chain links TRBV2 with TRBJ2-3; 7 nucleotides agree with TRBD2. CDR3 length: 15 residues. Germline V lookup: CDR1 SNHLY, CDR2 FYNNEI. The trim removed 3 bases at V and 2 bases at J, leaving 5 bases unmatched.

This clone was recorded once. The gene calls are TRBV9 and TRBJ2-3; D unclear. Per the germline V gene, CDR1 is SGDLS and CDR2 is YYNGEE. The germline V and J ends were trimmed by 0 bases and 2 bases, with 7 bases remaining between them. This CDR3 region has 14 residues. In DNA form, the CDR3 reads TGTGCCAGCAGCGTAGCCCTCTCCACAGATACGCAGTATTTT. Translation: CASSVALSTDTQYF.

The rearrangement uses TRBV6-1 and TRBJ2-1; D is perhaps TRBD1 (6 bases). In germline, CDR1 is MNHNS, CDR2 SASEGT. Between the trimmed V and J ends, which lost 2 bases and 9 bases, there was a span of 11 bases. CDR3 length: 13 residues. The CDR3 sequence is CASSEQGIREQFF. CDR3 bases: TGTGCCAGCAGTGAACAGGGGATTCGTGAGCAGTTCTTC.

This clone appeared once. V usage is TRBV10-3 and J usage is TRBJ1-1, with D possibly being TRBD1 (5 bases). Trimming removed 6 bases from V and 1 base from J, with 6 bases in between. Germline V gene data show CDR1 as ENHRY and CDR2 as SYGVKD. The CDR3 loop spans 12 amino acids. CDR3 sequence (DNA): TGTGCCATCAGCAGGGAGAACACTGAAGCTTTCTTT. Its translation is CAISRENTEAFF.

V is TRBV19 and J is TRBJ1-2; 9 nucleotides match TRBD1. CDR3 size: 15 residues. The trim removed 4 bases at V and 4 bases at J, leaving 7 bases unmatched. From germline, CDR1 is LNHDA and CDR2 SQIVND (reference sequence). CDR3 DNA sequence: TGTGCCAGTAGTAGCCAGTCGGGACAGGGCTATGGCTACACCTTC. Protein product: CASSSQSGQGYGYTF.

The chain employs TRBV7-8 and TRBJ1-1; D is unclear. Per the germline V gene, CDR1 is SGHVS and CDR2 is FQNEAQ. The CDR3 has 12 amino acids. Trimming left V 5 bases short and J 10 bases short, with 14 bases between. The CDR3: CASSERERAAFF. The CDR3 DNA reads as TGTGCCAGCAGCGAACGGGAACGAGCAGCTTTCTTT.

The chain couples TRBV11-2 to TRBJ1-6; the match to TRBD1 covers 10 bases. V was clipped by 4 bases and J by 9 bases; unmatched bases: 3. The germline V gene encodes CDR1 SGHAT and CDR2 FQNNGV. The CDR3 length is 14 residues. CDR3 sequence (DNA): TGTGCCAGCAGCTCGACAGGGGGCTTTTCACCCCTCCACTTT. It translates to CASSSTGGFSPLHF.

The J gene is TRBJ1-2, the V gene TRBV10-3, with D perhaps TRBD1 (6 bases). The CDR3 contains 14 residues. V lost 6 bases and J 2 bases, leaving 13 bases between the germline ends. Germline lookup yields CDR1 ENHRY and CDR2 SYGVKD. The CDR3 loop is CAIRSTDRNYGYTF. DNA for the CDR3: TGTGCCATCAGATCAACGGACAGAAACTATGGCTACACCTTC.

The V gene is TRBV6-5, the J gene TRBJ1-2; TRBD1 matches 8 bases. This CDR3 is built from 13 residues. Germline trimming cut 5 bases from V and 4 bases from J; bases unmatched to any gene: 3. CDR1 MNHEY and CDR2 SVGAGI come from the germline V gene. CDR3 sequence: CASSPGGSYGYTF. DNA for the CDR3: TGTGCCAGCAGTCCAGGGGGCAGCTATGGCTACACCTTC.

This clone is a singleton in its sample. The chain links TRBV18 to TRBJ2-7; 12 bases line up with TRBD1. CDR3 length: 19 residues. Germline CDR1 is KGHSH and CDR2 is LQKENI. Trimming at V came to 2 bases and at J to 1 base, leaving 12 bases not matched to a gene. CDR3 sequence: CASSPTGTGGKRGSYEQYF. In DNA, the CDR3 is TGTGCCAGCTCACCAACCGGGACAGGGGGCAAAAGAGGGTCCTACGAGCAGTACTTC.

The J gene is TRBJ1-2, the V gene TRBV15; D may be TRBD1 (5 bases). The germline V gene has CDR1 LNHNV and CDR2 YYDKDF (reference sequence). CDR3 length equals 15 residues. Trimming cost V 0 bases and J 8 bases, with 16 bases left between them. This CDR3 reads CATSRDPEGMSGYTF. The CDR3 nucleotides read TGTGCCACCAGCAGAGATCCGGAGGGGATGAGCGGCTACACCTTC.

This chain uses TRBV5-6 with TRBJ2-5, with TRBD1 identical over 7 bases. From germline, CDR1 is SGHDT and CDR2 YYEEEE. J lost 4 bases, V lost 4 bases, and 10 bases had no gene match. The CDR3 is 15 residues long. The CDR3 here is CASSPRTTGRETQYF. The DNA for the CDR3 is TGTGCCAGCAGCCCCAGGACGACAGGGAGAGAGACCCAGTACTTC.

The chain recombines TRBV18 with TRBJ2-1; possible D gene TRBD1, 5 bases. V was shortened by 5 bases and J by 4 bases, with 9 bases between the two germline ends. This CDR3 spans 13 amino acids. Germline CDR1 and CDR2: KGHSH and LQKENI. This chain's CDR3 is CASSSTEYNEQFF. DNA of the CDR3: TGTGCCAGCTCATCGACAGAATACAATGAGCAGTTCTTC.

The V and J genes are TRBV5-1 and TRBJ2-1; tentatively, D is TRBD1 (5 bases). V lost 0 bases to trimming and J lost 6 bases, with 13 bases between them. The CDR3 is 15 amino acids. Germline CDR1 and CDR2: SGHRS and YFSETQ. CDR3 sequence (DNA): TGCGCCAGCAGCTTGGAGAGGACAAACATCAATGAGCAGTTCTTC. Protein sequence: CASSLERTNINEQFF.

The chain is built from TRBV28 and TRBJ1-5, with TRBD1 as a possible D gene (6 bases). The CDR3 spans 16 residues. V gave up 6 bases and J gave up 3 bases, with 18 bases separating them. The germline V gene has CDR1 MDHEN and CDR2 SYDVKM. The CDR3 is CASSRIRGTINQPQHF. The CDR3, as DNA: TGTGCCAGCAGCCGTATCAGGGGCACCATCAATCAGCCCCAGCATTTT.

The chain links TRBV6-5 to TRBJ2-7; D gene uncertain. Germline assignment: CDR1 MNHEY and CDR2 SVGAGI. The CDR3 is made up of 10 amino acids. V lost 8 bases to trimming and J lost 5 bases, with 7 bases between them. The CDR3 nucleotides read TGTGCCAGCGGAACTAACGAGCAGTACTTC. Protein sequence: CASGTNEQYF.

V is TRBV7-9 and J is TRBJ1-2, with a tentative D call TRBD1 (6 bases). V was pared by 5 bases and J by 1 base, with 11 bases between. Germline loops: CDR1 SEHNR, CDR2 FQNEAQ (reference sequence). This CDR3 has 14 amino acids. CDR3 in amino acids: CASSPQQGNYGYTF. In DNA, the CDR3 is TGTGCCAGCAGCCCCCAACAGGGTAACTATGGCTACACCTTC. The full variable domain, rest sourced from reference TRBV7-9 and TRBJ1-2, is DTGVSQNPRHKITKRGQNVTFRCDPISEHNRLYWYRQTLGQGPEFLTYFQNEAQLEKSRLLSDRFSAERPKGSFSTLEIQRTEQGDSAMYLCASSPQQGNYGYTFGSGTRLTVV.

This sequence joins TRBV4-2 and TRBJ1-4; D gene ambiguous. The CDR3 sequence is 15 residues long. The germline V gene encodes CDR1 LGHNA and CDR2 YNFKEQ. V was trimmed by 1 base and J by 8 bases, leaving 14 bases between them. In nucleotides, the CDR3 is TGTGCCAGCAGCCAAGGGGCCGCAGGTGGGGAAAAACTGTTTTTT. Its protein is CASSQGAAGGEKLFF.